This is a list of T cell receptor beta chains from one sample in a study of T cells in tuberculosis. Using immunoSEQ multiplex PCR, the repertoire was profiled, and TCRdb retains in-frame clones only, with some absent. Of about 22,000 clones in the sample, over 75% were seen once. Sequenced here: PBMCs, sampled at tuberculosis diagnosis. The receptors come from an adult with tuberculosis. The CDR3 runs from the conserved cysteine through the conserved F or W. The D gene is left open where the match is weak. The size field is filled for only some rows; it gives once, few, many or a size class.

>NA|TRBV5-1|NA|TRBJ1-1
CASSLARNTEAFF
TGCGCCAGCAGCTTGGCCAGGAACACTGAAGCTTTCTTT
>NA|TRBV30|NA|TRBJ1-1
CALRVGSGEAFF
TGTGCCCTCCGGGTGGGTTCGGGGGAAGCTTTCTTT
>NA|TRBV6-4|NA|TRBJ2-3
CASRQSQVPTDTQYF
TGTGCCAGCAGACAGTCACAGGTCCCCACAGATACGCAGTATTTT
>NA|TRBV6-6|NA|TRBJ1-5
CASSYSTGLKVQPQHF
TGTGCCAGCAGTTACTCGACAGGACTCAAAGTTCAGCCCCAGCATTTT
>NA|TRBV7-7|NA|TRBJ2-5
CASSLAGVETQYF
TGTGCCAGCAGCTTAGCGGGAGTAGAGACCCAGTACTTC
>NA|TRBV5-4|NA|TRBJ2-3
CASSKGLASSTDTQYF
TGTGCCAGCAGCAAGGGACTTGCATCTAGCACAGATACGCAGTATTTT
>NA|TRBV28|NA|TRBJ2-3
CASSLVKRGTDTQYF
TGTGCCAGCAGTTTAGTCAAGCGGGGCACAGATACGCAGTATTTT
>NA|TRBV10-1|NA|TRBJ2-2
CASSRTENTGELFF
TGCGCCAGCAGTCGGACAGAGAACACCGGGGAGCTGTTTTTT
>few|TRBV7-2|TRBD2|TRBJ2-2
CASSLSGGANTGELFF
TGTGCCAGCAGCTTATCCGGGGGGGCAAACACCGGGGAGCTGTTTTTT
>once|TRBV5-1|TRBD1|TRBJ2-7
CASRSGTGTYEQYF
TGCGCCAGCAGGTCCGGGACAGGCACCTACGAGCAGTACTTC
>NA|TRBV7-2|NA|TRBJ1-5
CASSLDTDSNQPQHF
TGTGCCAGCAGCTTGGACACGGATAGCAATCAGCCCCAGCATTTT
>NA|TRBV4-3|NA|TRBJ1-6
CASSQGEGAVDSPLHF
TGCGCCAGCAGCCAAGGGGAAGGGGCTGTGGATTCACCCCTCCACTTT
>NA|TRBV5-4|TRBD1|TRBJ1-2
CASSSIRPQGHTF
TGTGCCAGCAGCTCGATTCGTCCACAGGGGCACACCTTC
>NA|TRBV27|NA|TRBJ2-7
CASSSLQGSYEQYF
TGTGCCAGCAGTTCCCTACAGGGTTCCTACGAGCAGTACTTC
>NA|TRBV10-3|NA|TRBJ1-1
CAISESQQNTEAFF
TGTGCCATCAGTGAGTCTCAACAGAACACTGAAGCTTTCTTT
>NA|TRBV27|NA|TRBJ2-5
CASSSAGEETQYF
TGTGCCAGCAGTTCCGCCGGTGAGGAGACCCAGTACTTC
>NA|TRBV9|TRBD1|TRBJ2-1
CASSEAPPGQGINEQFF
TGTGCCAGCAGCGAGGCTCCACCGGGACAGGGGATCAATGAGCAGTTCTTC
>once|TRBV28|NA|TRBJ2-2
CVARRAHTGELFF
TGTGTAGCTCGGAGGGCCCACACCGGGGAGCTGTTTTTT
>NA|TRBV11-2|NA|TRBJ2-7
CASSGGNSYEQYF
TGTGCCAGCAGCGGGGGGAATTCCTACGAGCAGTACTTC
>NA|TRBV9|NA|TRBJ1-1
CASSPLLVNLNTEAFF
TGTGCCAGCAGCCCCCTCCTCGTGAACTTGAACACTGAAGCTTTCTTT
>once|TRBV9|NA|TRBJ2-1
CASSPPSNLYNEQFF
TGTGCCAGCAGCCCGCCGTCTAACCTCTACAATGAGCAGTTCTTC
>few|TRBV9|TRBD1|TRBJ2-5
CASSASLGDRGRDGQETQYF
TGTGCCAGCAGCGCTTCGTTGGGGGACAGGGGACGAGATGGCCAAGAGACCCAGTACTTC
>NA|TRBV5-5|TRBD1|TRBJ1-2
CASRYGTGANMVYGYTF
TGTGCCAGCAGGTATGGGACAGGGGCGAATATGGTATATGGCTACACCTTC
>NA|TRBV5-4|TRBD2|TRBJ2-1
CASSMGLAAVPYNEQFF
TGTGCCAGCAGCATGGGACTAGCGGCTGTCCCCTACAATGAGCAGTTCTTC
>NA|TRBV11-3|TRBD2|TRBJ2-1
CASSPRIAGGANEQFF
TGTGCCAGCAGCCCCAGAATAGCGGGAGGTGCCAATGAGCAGTTCTTC
>NA|TRBV5-1|NA|TRBJ1-6
CASSLAQADSPLHF
TGCGCCAGCAGCTTGGCTCAGGCCGATTCACCCCTCCACTTT
>once|TRBV9|NA|TRBJ1-2
CASSVRENYGYTF
TGTGCCAGCAGCGTCCGGGAGAACTATGGCTACACCTTC
>NA|TRBV5-6|TRBD2|TRBJ2-1
CASSLESGVSYNEQFF
TGTGCCAGCAGCTTGGAAAGCGGGGTCTCCTACAATGAGCAGTTCTTC
>NA|TRBV7-3|NA|TRBJ2-3
CASSRSTHTDTQYF
TGTGCCAGCAGCCGTAGCACCCACACAGATACGCAGTATTTT
>NA|TRBV7-2|TRBD1|TRBJ1-4
CASGTGREKLFF
TGTGCCTCAGGGACAGGGAGGGAAAAACTGTTTTTT
>NA|TRBV11-2|TRBD1|TRBJ1-2
CASRAGGGYGYTF
TGTGCCAGCCGTGCAGGGGGCGGGTATGGCTACACCTTC
>NA|TRBV6-5|NA|TRBJ2-7
CATVGDSYEQYF
TGTGCCACCGTGGGCGACTCCTACGAGCAGTACTTC
>NA|TRBV5-8|NA|TRBJ2-7
CASSLEAGLGEQYF
TGTGCCAGCAGCTTGGAGGCAGGGTTGGGGGAGCAGTACTTC
>NA|TRBV29-1|TRBD2|TRBJ2-3
CSVEASGGPTQYF
TGCAGCGTTGAGGCTAGCGGGGGCCCTACGCAGTATTTT